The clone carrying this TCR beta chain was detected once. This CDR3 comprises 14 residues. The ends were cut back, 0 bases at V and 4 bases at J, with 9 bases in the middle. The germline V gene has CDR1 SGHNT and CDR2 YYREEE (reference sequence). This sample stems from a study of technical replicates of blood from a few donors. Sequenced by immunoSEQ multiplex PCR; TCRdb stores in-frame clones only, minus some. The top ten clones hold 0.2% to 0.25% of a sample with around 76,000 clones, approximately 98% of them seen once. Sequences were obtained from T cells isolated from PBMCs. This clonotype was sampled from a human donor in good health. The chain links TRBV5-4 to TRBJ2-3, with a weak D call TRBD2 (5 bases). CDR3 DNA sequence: TGTGCCAGCAGCTTGGACCTGGGAGCAGATACGCAGTATTTT. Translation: CASSLDLGADTQYF. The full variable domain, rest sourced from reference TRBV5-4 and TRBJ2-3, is ETGVTQSPTHLIKTRGQQVTLRCSSQSGHNTVSWYQQALGQGPQFIFQYYREEENGRGNFPPRFSGLQFPNYSSELNVNALELDDSALYLCASSLDLGADTQYFGPGTRLTVL.